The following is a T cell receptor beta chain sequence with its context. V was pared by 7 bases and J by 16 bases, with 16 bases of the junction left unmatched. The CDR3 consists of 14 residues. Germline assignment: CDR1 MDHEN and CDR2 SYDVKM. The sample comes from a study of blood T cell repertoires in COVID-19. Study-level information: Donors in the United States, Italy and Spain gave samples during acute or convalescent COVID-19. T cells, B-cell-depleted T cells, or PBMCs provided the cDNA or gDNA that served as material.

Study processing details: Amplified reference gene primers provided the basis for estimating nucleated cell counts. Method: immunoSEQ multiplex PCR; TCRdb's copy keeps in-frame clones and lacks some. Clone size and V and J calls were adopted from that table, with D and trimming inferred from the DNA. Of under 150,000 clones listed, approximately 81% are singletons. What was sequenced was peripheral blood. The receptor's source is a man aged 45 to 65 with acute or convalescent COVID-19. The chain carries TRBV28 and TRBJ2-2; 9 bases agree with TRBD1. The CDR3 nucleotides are TGTGCCAGCACCACTATCCATGGGACAGGGAAGCGGTTTTTT. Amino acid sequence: CASTTIHGTGKRFF.